Listed below are T cell receptor beta chains from one sample, sequenced in a study of OX40 agonist ivuxolimab in advanced cancers. Assay used: immunoSEQ multiplex PCR; TCRdb lists only in-frame clones, some missing. Of 95,000 to 150,000 clones in the sample, about 93% were seen once. The input for sequencing was CD4+ or CD8+ T cells sorted from blood, taken in a trial of the OX40 agonist ivuxolimab. Receptors originate from an adult with an advanced solid tumor such as melanoma, head and neck, liver or kidney cancer. Each CDR3 is given with its conserved first and last residue. D genes are given only for firm matches. Clone sizes are given selectively: once, few, many, or a class where the clone is expanded.

TGTGCCAGCAGCCAAGAAAGCGAGCAGTACTTC,CASSQESEQYF,TRBJ2-7,-,-,TRBV11-2
TGTGCCAGCAGCTCCCGCTTGTCGGGGGTCACAGATACGCAGTATTTT,CASSSRLSGVTDTQYF,TRBJ2-3,-,few,TRBV9
TGTGCCAGCAGTGTTCAGGGGGAAGGGAACACCATATATTTT,CASSVQGEGNTIYF,TRBJ1-3,TRBD1,-,TRBV27
TGTGCCAGCAGTTACGGTGTCAGGGGCACAGATACGCAGTATTTT,CASSYGVRGTDTQYF,TRBJ2-3,-,-,TRBV6-5
TGTGCCAGCAGCTTCCTGGCGGGGGCCATTCAAGAGACCCAGTACTTC,CASSFLAGAIQETQYF,TRBJ2-5,-,-,TRBV5-8
TGCGCCAGCAGCTCCAGGGATCTTGACTACAATGAGCAGTTCTTC,CASSSRDLDYNEQFF,TRBJ2-1,-,-,TRBV5-1
TGTGCCAGCGGTCTTGGGACAGCCTATGGCTACACCTTC,CASGLGTAYGYTF,TRBJ1-2,TRBD1,-,TRBV19
TGTGCCAGCAGCTTTGACAGCAAACAGTACTTC,CASSFDSKQYF,TRBJ2-7,-,-,TRBV5-6
TGTGCCAGCAGCTTTCACAGACCGAACACCGGGGAGCTGTTTTTT,CASSFHRPNTGELFF,TRBJ2-2,-,-,TRBV7-2
TGTGCCAGCAGCAAACTAGCGGGGTGGGAGGTTGAGCAGTTCTTC,CASSKLAGWEVEQFF,TRBJ2-1,TRBD2,-,TRBV6-5
TGCGCCAGCAGCCTCGGACTAAGCGACACTGAAGCTTTCTTT,CASSLGLSDTEAFF,TRBJ1-1,-,-,TRBV4-1
TGTGCCAGCAGAGCCACGGACAGGAGCACTGAAGCTTTCTTT,CASRATDRSTEAFF,TRBJ1-1,TRBD1,-,TRBV6-5
TGTGCCAGCAGTTTAATCATTGGCGGGGGAGATACGCAGTATTTT,CASSLIIGGGDTQYF,TRBJ2-3,TRBD2,-,TRBV27
TGTGCCAGCAGCTTAGATGGAAGGCAGATCTGTGGCTACACCTTC,CASSLDGRQICGYTF,TRBJ1-2,-,-,TRBV7-8
TGTGCCAGCAGCGGGGCTTACAATGAGCAGTTCTTC,CASSGAYNEQFF,TRBJ2-1,-,once,TRBV6-6
TGTGCCAGCACCAAGGGACTAGCGGGAGTAGGTGAGCAGTTCTTC,CASTKGLAGVGEQFF,TRBJ2-1,TRBD2,-,TRBV6-5
TGTGCCACCAGCCCCTGGGGGACAGGCGCGGGAAACACCATATATTTT,CATSPWGTGAGNTIYF,TRBJ1-3,TRBD1,-,TRBV15
TGTGCCAGCAGTTATGGACAGGGTCGAACAGATACGCAGTATTTT,CASSYGQGRTDTQYF,TRBJ2-3,-,-,TRBV21-1
TGTGCCAGTAGTATTCTTGACAGGGGGCTTCGCGAGACTGAAGCTTTCTTT,CASSILDRGLRETEAFF,TRBJ1-1,TRBD1,-,TRBV19
TGTGCCAGCAGCCGGCTAGGGGGGAGTAGCACAGATACGCAGTATTTT,CASSRLGGSSTDTQYF,TRBJ2-3,-,-,TRBV11-2
TGTGCCAGCAGCCTAACGGCTTCAGGGGCCGTAGGAGCAACTAATGAAAAACTGTTTTTT,CASSLTASGAVGATNEKLFF,TRBJ1-4,-,once,TRBV4-2
TGTGCCAGCAGTGTCCAGGGGGCTCTGGAAAAACTGTTTTTT,CASSVQGALEKLFF,TRBJ1-4,TRBD1,-,TRBV28
TGCGCCAGCAGCGGACAGGGAAGGATCACTGAAGCTTTCTTT,CASSGQGRITEAFF,TRBJ1-1,TRBD1,-,TRBV10-2
TGTGCCAGCAGCAGGCAGGGAGGGACTGAAGCTTTCTTT,CASSRQGGTEAFF,TRBJ1-1,-,-,TRBV7-3
TGTGCCAGCAGTCATCGGACAGGGAGGTACGAGCAGTACTTC,CASSHRTGRYEQYF,TRBJ2-7,TRBD1,-,TRBV6-5
TGTGCCAGCAGCTCGTCAGGGGTTGAAGCTTTCTTT,CASSSSGVEAFF,TRBJ1-1,-,-,TRBV7-8
TGTGCCAGCAGTTTAAGTACAGCTTCTAATGAAAAACTGTTTTTT,CASSLSTASNEKLFF,TRBJ1-4,-,-,TRBV28
TGTGCCAGCAGTTACGAGGGAGACTATGGCTACACCTTC,CASSYEGDYGYTF,TRBJ1-2,-,-,TRBV6-5
TGTGCCAGCAGCCCCCGGTCAGGCTCTGGAAACACCATATATTTT,CASSPRSGSGNTIYF,TRBJ1-3,-,-,TRBV7-2
TGTGCCAGCAGCTCAGGGCCGAACACTGAAGCTTTCTTT,CASSSGPNTEAFF,TRBJ1-1,-,-,TRBV11-3
TGTGCCAGCAGCTCCCGGCGGGCTAGCGGGGGGAACACCGGGGAGCTGTTTTTT,CASSSRRASGGNTGELFF,TRBJ2-2,TRBD2,-,TRBV7-3
TGTGCCAGCAGCCAAATTACGGACCCCACTTGGTTCTTC,CASSQITDPTWFF,TRBJ2-1,-,-,TRBV7-2
TGTGCCAGCAGCTCCCCGGGGGATAGGGGACTAGCGGCCCAAGAGACCCAGTACTTC,CASSSPGDRGLAAQETQYF,TRBJ2-5,TRBD2,once,TRBV11-2
TGTGCCAGCAGCCACCTTAGCGGGGGGTCCTACAATGAGCAGTTCTTC,CASSHLSGGSYNEQFF,TRBJ2-1,TRBD2,-,TRBV14
TGCGCCAGCAGTGGGACAGGGAAAGCCTCTGGGGCCAACGTCCTGACTTTC,CASSGTGKASGANVLTF,TRBJ2-6,TRBD1,-,TRBV23-1
TGTGCCAGCAGTTACACCCGGGCCTACAATCAGCCCCAGCATTTT,CASSYTRAYNQPQHF,TRBJ1-5,-,-,TRBV6-5
TGCGCCAGCAGCGAAGGTTGGACATTAGGGGCCGGGGAGCTGTTTTTT,CASSEGWTLGAGELFF,TRBJ2-2,-,-,TRBV4-1
TGCGCCAGCAGCCGGGACCGCAGCACAGATACGCAGTATTTT,CASSRDRSTDTQYF,TRBJ2-3,-,-,TRBV5-1
TGTGCCAGCAGGATAGCAGGGGTGTTGAACACTGAAGCTTTCTTT,CASRIAGVLNTEAFF,TRBJ1-1,-,-,TRBV27
TGTGCCAGCAGTGAACTGGAGGTTAGGAGAACTGAAGCTTTCTTT,CASSELEVRRTEAFF,TRBJ1-1,-,once,TRBV2
TGCGCCAGCAGCTTGGGAACACTTACAGATACGCAGTATTTT,CASSLGTLTDTQYF,TRBJ2-3,-,-,TRBV5-1
TGTGCCAGCATCGATAATACCAGACAAAGTCGGGCCAACGTCCTGACTTTC,CASIDNTRQSRANVLTF,TRBJ2-6,-,-,TRBV5-4